This T cell receptor beta chain stems from a study of T-cell reconstitution after alpha-beta-depleted transplantation in children. Points from the study as a whole: Reportedly, only several hundred clones from non-depleted graft cells drove alpha-beta T-cell counts at about two months. For some patients, TCRbeta diversity was high at day 60 because of recipient T cells and thymic progenitors that survived.

The CDR3 is 16 residues long. The V and J ends lost 3 bases and 4 bases, in that order; junction bases with no gene match: 8. Per germline, CDR1 MGHRA and CDR2 YSYEKL. During its preparation, the TCRbeta library received unique molecular identifiers. A single record per CDR3 protein comes from TCRdb applying MiXCR to the PCR reads. Here the sample spans about a million distinct CDR3 sequences, 25% to 35% being singletons. In the case of this clonotype: The antigen remains undetermined.

This sequence originates from a boy under two years old who had a stem cell transplant for SCID, so the T cells may come from the graft donor. The material sequenced was PBMCs, mostly from graft donor cells, taken 360 days after TCRalphabeta/CD19-depleted stem cell transplant. The gene calls are TRBV4-1 and TRBJ2-3; the match to TRBD1 covers 9 bases. The CDR3 here is CASSHVRDRAPDTQYF. The CDR3, as DNA: TGCGCCAGCAGCCACGTCCGGGACAGGGCCCCAGATACGCAGTATTTT.